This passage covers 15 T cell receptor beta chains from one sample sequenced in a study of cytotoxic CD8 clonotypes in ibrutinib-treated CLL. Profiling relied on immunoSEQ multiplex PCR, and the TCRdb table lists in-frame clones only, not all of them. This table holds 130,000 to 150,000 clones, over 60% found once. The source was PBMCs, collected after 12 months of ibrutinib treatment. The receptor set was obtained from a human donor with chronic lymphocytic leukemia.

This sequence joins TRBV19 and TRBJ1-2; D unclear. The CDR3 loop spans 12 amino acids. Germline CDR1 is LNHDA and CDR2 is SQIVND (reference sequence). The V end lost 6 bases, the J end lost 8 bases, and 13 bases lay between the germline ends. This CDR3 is CASRDGSKGYTF. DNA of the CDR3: TGTGCCAGTAGAGATGGGAGCAAAGGCTACACCTTC.

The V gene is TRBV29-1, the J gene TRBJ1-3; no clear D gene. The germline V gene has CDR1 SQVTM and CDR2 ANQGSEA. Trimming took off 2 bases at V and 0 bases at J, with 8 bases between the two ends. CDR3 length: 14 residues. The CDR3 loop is CSVEYPYSGNTIYF. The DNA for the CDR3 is TGCAGCGTTGAATACCCTTACTCTGGAAACACCATATATTTT.

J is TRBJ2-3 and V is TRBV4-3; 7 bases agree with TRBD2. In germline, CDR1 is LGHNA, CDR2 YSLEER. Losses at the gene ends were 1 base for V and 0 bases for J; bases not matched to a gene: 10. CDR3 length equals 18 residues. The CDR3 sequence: CASSQVSASGKSTDTQYF. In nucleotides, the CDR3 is TGCGCCAGCAGCCAAGTGAGTGCTAGCGGCAAAAGCACAGATACGCAGTATTTT.

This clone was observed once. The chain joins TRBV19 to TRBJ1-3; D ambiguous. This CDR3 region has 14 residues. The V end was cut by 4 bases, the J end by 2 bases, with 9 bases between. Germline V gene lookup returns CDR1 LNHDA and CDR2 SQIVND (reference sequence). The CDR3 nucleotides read TGTGCCAGTAGTACGATAGTGGCTGGAAACACCATATATTTT. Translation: CASSTIVAGNTIYF.

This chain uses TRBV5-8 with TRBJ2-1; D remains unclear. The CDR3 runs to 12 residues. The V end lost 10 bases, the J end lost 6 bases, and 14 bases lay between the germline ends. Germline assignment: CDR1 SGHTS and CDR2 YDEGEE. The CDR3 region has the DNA TGTGCCGGATTCAATCTCCCCAATGAGCAGTTCTTC. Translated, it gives CAGFNLPNEQFF.

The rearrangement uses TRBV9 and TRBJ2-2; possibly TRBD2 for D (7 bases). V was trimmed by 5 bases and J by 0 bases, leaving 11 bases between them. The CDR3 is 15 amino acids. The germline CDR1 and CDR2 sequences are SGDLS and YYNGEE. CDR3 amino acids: CASRGGAANTGELFF. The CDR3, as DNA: TGTGCCAGCAGGGGGGGGGCGGCGAACACCGGGGAGCTGTTTTTT.

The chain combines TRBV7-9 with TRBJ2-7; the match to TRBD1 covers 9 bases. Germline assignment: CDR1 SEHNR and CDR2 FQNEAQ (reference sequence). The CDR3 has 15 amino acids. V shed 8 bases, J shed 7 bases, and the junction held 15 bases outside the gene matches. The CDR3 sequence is CASGTDRGKETEQYF. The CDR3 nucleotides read TGTGCCAGCGGGACTGACAGGGGGAAAGAGACTGAGCAGTACTTC.

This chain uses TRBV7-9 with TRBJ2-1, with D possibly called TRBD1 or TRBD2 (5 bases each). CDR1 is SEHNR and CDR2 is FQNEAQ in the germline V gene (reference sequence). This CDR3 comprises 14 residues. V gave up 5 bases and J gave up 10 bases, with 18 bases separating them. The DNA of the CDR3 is TGTGCCAGCAGCCCTGGGGCCGTATGGGACGAGCAGTTCTTC. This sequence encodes CASSPGAVWDEQFF.

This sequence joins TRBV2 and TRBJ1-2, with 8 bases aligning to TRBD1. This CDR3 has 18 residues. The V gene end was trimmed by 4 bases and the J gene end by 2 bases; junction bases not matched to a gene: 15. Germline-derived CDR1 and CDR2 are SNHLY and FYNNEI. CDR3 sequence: CASSGGLGRQGANYGYTF. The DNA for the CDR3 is TGTGCCAGCAGTGGAGGACTAGGAAGGCAGGGGGCAAACTATGGCTACACCTTC.

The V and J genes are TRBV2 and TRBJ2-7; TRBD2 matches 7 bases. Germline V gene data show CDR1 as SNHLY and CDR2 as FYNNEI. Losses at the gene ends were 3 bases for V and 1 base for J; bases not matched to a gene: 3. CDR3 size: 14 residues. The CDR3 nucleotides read TGTGCCAGCAGTGAGCGGGAGCGGTCCTACGAGCAGTACTTC. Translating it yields CASSERERSYEQYF.

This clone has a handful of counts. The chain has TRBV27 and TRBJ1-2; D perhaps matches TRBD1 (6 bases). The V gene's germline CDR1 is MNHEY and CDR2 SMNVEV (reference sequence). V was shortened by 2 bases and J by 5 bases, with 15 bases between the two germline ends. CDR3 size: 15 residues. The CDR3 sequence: CASSLTRGELYGYTF. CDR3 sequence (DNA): TGTGCCAGCAGTTTAACGAGGGGGGAGTTATATGGCTACACCTTC.

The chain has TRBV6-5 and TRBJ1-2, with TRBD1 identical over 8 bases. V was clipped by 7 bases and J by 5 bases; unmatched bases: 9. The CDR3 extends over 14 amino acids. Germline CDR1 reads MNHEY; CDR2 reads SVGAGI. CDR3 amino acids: CASKTDRGRYGYTF. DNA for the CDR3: TGTGCCAGCAAAACCGACAGGGGCCGTTATGGCTACACCTTC.

CDR3 region: CASSQKDGGNQPQHF. CDR3 DNA sequence: TGTGCCAGCAGCCAAAAGGACGGGGGCAATCAGCCCCAGCATTTT. The chain links TRBV4-2 to TRBJ1-5, with D uncertain. The V gene lost 2 bases and the J gene lost 2 bases, with 10 bases spanning the gap. CDR1 and CDR2 from the germline V gene are LGHNA and YNFKEQ. This CDR3 is 15 amino acids long.

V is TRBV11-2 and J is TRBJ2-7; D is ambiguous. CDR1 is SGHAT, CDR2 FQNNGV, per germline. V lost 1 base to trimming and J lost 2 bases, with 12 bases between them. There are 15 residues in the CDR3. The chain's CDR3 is CASSLGVGTTYEQYF. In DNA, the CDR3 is TGTGCCAGCAGCTTAGGAGTCGGCACCACCTACGAGCAGTACTTC.

The CDR3 DNA is TGTGCCAGTAGTACGGACCTAATAGCGGGTAGCAATGAGCAGTTCTTC. It codes for CASSTDLIAGSNEQFF. V is TRBV19 and J is TRBJ2-1; TRBD2 agrees at 7 bases. J lost 6 bases, V lost 4 bases, and 12 bases had no gene match. CDR3 size: 16 residues. Germline CDR1 is LNHDA and CDR2 is SQIVND (reference sequence).